This paragraph covers one T cell receptor beta chain sequence. Its antigen is unknown. The PCR contained 60 Vbeta and 13 Jbeta primers. Using immunoSEQ multiplex PCR, the repertoire was profiled, and TCRdb retains in-frame clones only, with some absent. The data hold 270,000 or so clones, with roughly 91% observed a single time. These data originate in a study of cytomegalovirus exposure and HLA in healthy donors. Overall study findings and caveats: Later analysis suggested links between common viral pathogens and several top significant clusters. In an earlier analysis, in roughly 600 donors, most V segments appeared productive either ~87% or ~30% of the time. With high specificity and sensitivity, the classifier reportedly diagnosed cytomegalovirus status.

This CDR3 has 13 amino acids. The germline V gene encodes CDR1 KGHSH and CDR2 LQKENI. V gave up 5 bases and J gave up 3 bases, with 7 bases separating them. This chain connects TRBV18 to TRBJ2-2, with TRBD1 as a possible D gene (6 bases). The specimen was PBMCs. The clonotype was recovered from a girl aged 2 to 10 in good health and CMV-seronegative. CDR3 residues: CASSNRDTGELFF. The CDR3 DNA reads TGTGCCAGCTCAAACAGGGACACCGGGGAGCTGTTTTTT.